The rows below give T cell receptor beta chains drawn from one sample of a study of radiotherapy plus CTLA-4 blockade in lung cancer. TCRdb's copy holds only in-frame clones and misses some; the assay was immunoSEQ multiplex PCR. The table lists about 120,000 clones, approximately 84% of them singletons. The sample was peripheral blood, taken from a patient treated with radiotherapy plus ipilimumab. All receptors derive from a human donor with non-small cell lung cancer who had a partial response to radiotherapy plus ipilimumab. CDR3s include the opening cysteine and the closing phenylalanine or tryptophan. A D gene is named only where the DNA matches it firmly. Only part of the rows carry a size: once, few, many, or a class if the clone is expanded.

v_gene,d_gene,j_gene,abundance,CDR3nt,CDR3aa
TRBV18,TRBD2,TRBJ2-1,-,TGTGCCAGCTCACCACCTAGCGGGATGGGAAATGAGCAGTTCTTC,CASSPPSGMGNEQFF
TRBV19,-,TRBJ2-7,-,TGTGCCAGTAGTATTGCGGGACCCTACGAGCAGTACTTC,CASSIAGPYEQYF
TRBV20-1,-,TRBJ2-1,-,TGCAGTGCCCATGCCTACAGTGAGCAGTTCTTC,CSAHAYSEQFF
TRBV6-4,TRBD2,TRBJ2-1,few,TGTGCCAGCAGTGATACAACTAGCGGGAGGGCCTACAATGAGCAGTTCTTC,CASSDTTSGRAYNEQFF
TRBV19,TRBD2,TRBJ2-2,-,TGTGCCAGTAGTATATATAGCGGGAGGTCCCACCTGACCACCGGGGAGCTGTTTTTT,CASSIYSGRSHLTTGELFF
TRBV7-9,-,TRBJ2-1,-,TGTGCCAGCAGCTGGGGGTCAGGGGCAGGTGAGCAGTTCTTC,CASSWGSGAGEQFF
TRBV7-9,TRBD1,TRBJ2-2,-,TGTGCCAGCAGCACAGGGGATATGGACACCGGGGAGCTGTTTTTT,CASSTGDMDTGELFF
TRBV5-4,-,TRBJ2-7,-,TGTGCCAGCAGCTTGGGAGAATACGAGCAGTACTTC,CASSLGEYEQYF
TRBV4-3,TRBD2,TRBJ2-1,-,TGCGCCAGCAGCCAATCAACTCAGCGGGGCAGCTCCTACAATGAGCAGTTCTTC,CASSQSTQRGSSYNEQFF
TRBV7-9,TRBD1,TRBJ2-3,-,TGTGCCAGCAGCCCGGGGACAGGGTCGGAAACAGATACGCAGTATTTT,CASSPGTGSETDTQYF
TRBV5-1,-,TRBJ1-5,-,TGCGCCAGCAGCTTGGGCGGGAACAATCAGCCCCAGCATTTT,CASSLGGNNQPQHF
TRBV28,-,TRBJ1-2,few,TGTGCCAGCAGCCAAGGGGTCGGGTATGGCTACACCTTC,CASSQGVGYGYTF
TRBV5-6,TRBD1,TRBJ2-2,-,TGTGCCAGCAGGTCACAGGGGGCCCGGACCGGGGAGCTGTTTTTT,CASRSQGARTGELFF
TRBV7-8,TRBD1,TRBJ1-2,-,TGTGCCACCAGTAAAGGGGGCAGTAACTATGGCTACACCTTC,CATSKGGSNYGYTF
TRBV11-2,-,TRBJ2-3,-,TGTGCCAGCAGCTCCCAGACAAGCACAGATACGCAGTATTTT,CASSSQTSTDTQYF
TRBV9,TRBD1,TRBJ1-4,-,TGTGCCAGCAGCGGACTCCCTGGGACAGGGCCATTGTTTTTT,CASSGLPGTGPLFF
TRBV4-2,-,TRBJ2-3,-,TGTGCCAGCAGCCCGCGGCAGCGGAGCCCGGCGCCAGATACGCAGTATTTT,CASSPRQRSPAPDTQYF
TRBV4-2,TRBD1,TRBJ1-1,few,TGTGCCAGCAGCACCCGGACAGGGAACACTGAAGCTTTCTTT,CASSTRTGNTEAFF
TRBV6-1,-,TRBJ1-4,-,TGTGCCAGCAGGGTACAGGGAACTAATGAAAAACTGTTTTTT,CASRVQGTNEKLFF
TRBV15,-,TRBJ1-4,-,TGTGCCACCAGCGTCCGGACAGTAACTAATGAAAAACTGTTTTTT,CATSVRTVTNEKLFF
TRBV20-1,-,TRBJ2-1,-,TGCAGTGCTCGACAGGCTTTTGAGCAGTTCTTC,CSARQAFEQFF
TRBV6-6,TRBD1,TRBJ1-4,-,TGTGCCAGCAGTTACTCGAGAGGGGGCCGCGAAAAACTGTTTTTT,CASSYSRGGREKLFF
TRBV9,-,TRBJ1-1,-,TGTGCCAGCAGCCACCCCCTTGGCCTCGGGGACACTGAAGCTTTCTTT,CASSHPLGLGDTEAFF
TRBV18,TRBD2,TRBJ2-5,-,TGTGCCAGCTCATCCTGGACTAGCATTCAGACCCAGTACTTC,CASSSWTSIQTQYF
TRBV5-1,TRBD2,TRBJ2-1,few,TGCGCCAGCAGCTTTTCCCCGGGGACTAGCGCGCTAGGTAGCTCCTACAATGAGCAGTTCTTC,CASSFSPGTSALGSSYNEQFF
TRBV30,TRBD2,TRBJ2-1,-,TGTGCCTGGAGTCCGCTAGCGGCCCCCCGCAATGAGCAGTTCTTC,CAWSPLAAPRNEQFF
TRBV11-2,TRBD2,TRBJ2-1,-,TGTGCCAGCAGCTCCCGTCTAACTAGCGGGAATCGGGCTGAGCAGTTCTTC,CASSSRLTSGNRAEQFF
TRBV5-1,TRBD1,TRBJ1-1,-,TGCGCCAGCAGCTTGGAAGGGACAGTCATGAACACTGAAGCTTTCTTT,CASSLEGTVMNTEAFF
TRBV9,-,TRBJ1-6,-,TGTGCCAGCAGCGTCGGGGGGGATAATTCACCCCTCCACTTT,CASSVGGDNSPLHF
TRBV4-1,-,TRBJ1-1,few,TGCGCCAGCAGCCAATCCGACAGCGACACTGAAGCTTTCTTT,CASSQSDSDTEAFF
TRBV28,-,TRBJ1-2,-,TGTGCCAGCAAGTCCCCCGGGGACTATGGCTACACCTTC,CASKSPGDYGYTF
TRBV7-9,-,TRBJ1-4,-,TGTGCCAGCAGTGATATCAGGGAAAAACTGTTTTTT,CASSDIREKLFF
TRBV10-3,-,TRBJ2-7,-,TGTGCCATCAGCCCCAGGGTAGAATCCCACGAGCAGTACTTC,CAISPRVESHEQYF
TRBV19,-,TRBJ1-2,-,TGTGCCAGTAGTATAAAGGAGGGAGAGACCTATGGCTACACCTTC,CASSIKEGETYGYTF
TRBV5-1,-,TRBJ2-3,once,TGCGCCAGCAGCTCGCTGGGGCTAGCGACAGATACGCAGTATTTT,CASSSLGLATDTQYF
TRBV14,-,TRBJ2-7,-,TGTGCCAGCAGCCAAGAGGCAGGGAGGACCTACGAGCAGTACTTC,CASSQEAGRTYEQYF
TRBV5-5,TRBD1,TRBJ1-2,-,TGTGCCAGCAGCTTGGGGACAGGGGCTAGTGGCTACACCTTC,CASSLGTGASGYTF
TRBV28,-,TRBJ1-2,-,TGTGCCAGCAGTACCCACAGGGAGGGCGGCTACACCTTC,CASSTHREGGYTF
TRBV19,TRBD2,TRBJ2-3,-,TGTGCCAGTAGTTCAGGACTAGCGGGAGAGGATACGCAGTATTTT,CASSSGLAGEDTQYF
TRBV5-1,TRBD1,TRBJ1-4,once,TGCGCCAGCAGCTCGACAGGGGATAATGAAAAACTGTTTTTT,CASSSTGDNEKLFF